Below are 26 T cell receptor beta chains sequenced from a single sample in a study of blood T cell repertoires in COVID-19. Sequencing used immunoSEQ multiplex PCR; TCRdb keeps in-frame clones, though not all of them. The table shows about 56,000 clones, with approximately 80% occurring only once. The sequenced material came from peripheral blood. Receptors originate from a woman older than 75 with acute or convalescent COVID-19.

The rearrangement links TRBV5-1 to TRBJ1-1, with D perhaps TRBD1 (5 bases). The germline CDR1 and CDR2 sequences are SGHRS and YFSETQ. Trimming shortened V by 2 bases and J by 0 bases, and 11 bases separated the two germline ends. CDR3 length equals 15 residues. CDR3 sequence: CASSLGGALNTEAFF. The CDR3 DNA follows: TGCGCCAGCAGCTTAGGAGGGGCGTTGAACACTGAAGCTTTCTTT. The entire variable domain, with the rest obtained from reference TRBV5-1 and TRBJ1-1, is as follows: KAGVTQTPRYLIKTRGQQVTLSCSPISGHRSVSWYQQTPGQGLQFLFEYFSETQRNKGNFPGRFSGRQFSNSRSEMNVSTLELGDSALYLCASSLGGALNTEAFFGQGTRLTVV.

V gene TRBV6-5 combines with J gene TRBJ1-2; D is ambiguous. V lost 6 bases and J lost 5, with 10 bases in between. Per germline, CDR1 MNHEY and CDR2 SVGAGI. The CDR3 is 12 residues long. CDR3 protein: CASRGASYGYTF. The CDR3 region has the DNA TGTGCCAGCAGGGGCGCATCTTATGGCTACACCTTC.

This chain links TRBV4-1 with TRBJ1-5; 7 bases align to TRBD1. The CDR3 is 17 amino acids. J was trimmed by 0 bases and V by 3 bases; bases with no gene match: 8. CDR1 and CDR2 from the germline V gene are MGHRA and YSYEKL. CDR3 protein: CASSQGGQAVSNQPQHF. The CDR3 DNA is TGCGCCAGCAGCCAGGGCGGACAGGCGGTTAGCAATCAGCCCCAGCATTTT.

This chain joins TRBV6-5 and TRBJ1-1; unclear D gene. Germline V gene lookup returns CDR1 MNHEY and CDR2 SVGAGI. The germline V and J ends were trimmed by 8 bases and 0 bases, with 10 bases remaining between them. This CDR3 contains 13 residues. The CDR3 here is CASLRKLNTEAFF. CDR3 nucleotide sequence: TGTGCCAGCCTCAGGAAACTGAACACTGAAGCTTTCTTT.

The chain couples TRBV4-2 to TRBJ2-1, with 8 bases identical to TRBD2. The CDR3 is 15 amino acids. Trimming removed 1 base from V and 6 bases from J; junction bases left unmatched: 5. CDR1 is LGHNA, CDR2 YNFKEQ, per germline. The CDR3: CASSQGAGGSNEQFF. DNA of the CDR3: TGTGCCAGCAGCCAAGGGGCGGGGGGATCCAATGAGCAGTTCTTC.

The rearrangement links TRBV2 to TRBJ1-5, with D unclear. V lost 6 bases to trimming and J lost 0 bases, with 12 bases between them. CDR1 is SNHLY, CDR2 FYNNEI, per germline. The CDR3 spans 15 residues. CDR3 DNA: TGTGCCAGCAGACGAAGGGAGTTTAGCAATCAGCCCCAGCATTTT. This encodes CASRRREFSNQPQHF.

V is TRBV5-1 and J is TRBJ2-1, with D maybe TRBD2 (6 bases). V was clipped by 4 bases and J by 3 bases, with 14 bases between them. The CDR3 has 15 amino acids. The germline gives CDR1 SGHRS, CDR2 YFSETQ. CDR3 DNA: TGCGCCAGCAGCCCGACGGGACTGAACTACAATGAGCAGTTCTTC. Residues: CASSPTGLNYNEQFF.

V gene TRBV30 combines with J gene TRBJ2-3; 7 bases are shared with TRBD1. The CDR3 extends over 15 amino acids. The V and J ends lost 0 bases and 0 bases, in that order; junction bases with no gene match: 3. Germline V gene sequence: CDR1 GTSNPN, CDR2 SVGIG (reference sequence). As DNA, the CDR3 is TGTGCCTGGAGTGTAAGGGACAGAAGCACAGATACGCAGTATTTT. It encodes CAWSVRDRSTDTQYF.

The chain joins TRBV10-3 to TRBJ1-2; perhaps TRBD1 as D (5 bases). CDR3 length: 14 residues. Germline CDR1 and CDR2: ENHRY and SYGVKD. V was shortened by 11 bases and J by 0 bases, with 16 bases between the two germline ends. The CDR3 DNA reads TGTGCCTGCGCAGGGCAGGCCTCTAACTATGGCTACACCTTC. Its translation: CACAGQASNYGYTF.

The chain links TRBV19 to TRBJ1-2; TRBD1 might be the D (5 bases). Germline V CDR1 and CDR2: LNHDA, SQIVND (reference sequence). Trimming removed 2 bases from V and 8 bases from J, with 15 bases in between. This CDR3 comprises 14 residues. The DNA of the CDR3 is TGTGCCAGTAGTATAAGTCTCTCGGGGGAGGGCTACACCTTC. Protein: CASSISLSGEGYTF.

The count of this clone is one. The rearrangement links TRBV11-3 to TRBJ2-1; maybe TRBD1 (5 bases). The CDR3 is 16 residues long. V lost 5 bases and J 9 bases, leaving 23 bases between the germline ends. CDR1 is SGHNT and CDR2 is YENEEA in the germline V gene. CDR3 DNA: TGTGCCAGCAGCCCCTATGAAAAGTCGACAGATGGTGAGCAGTTCTTC. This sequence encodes CASSPYEKSTDGEQFF.

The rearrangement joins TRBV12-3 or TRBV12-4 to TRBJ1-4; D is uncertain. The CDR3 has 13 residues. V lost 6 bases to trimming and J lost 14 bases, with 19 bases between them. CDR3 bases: TGTGCCAGCAGGAAGACTAACAGTGGAAAGCTGTTTTTT. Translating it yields CASRKTNSGKLFF.

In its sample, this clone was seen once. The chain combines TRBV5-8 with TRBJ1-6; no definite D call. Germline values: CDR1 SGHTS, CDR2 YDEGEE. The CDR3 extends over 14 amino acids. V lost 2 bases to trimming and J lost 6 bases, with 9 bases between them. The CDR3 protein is CASSFRSSNSPLHF. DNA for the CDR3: TGTGCCAGCAGCTTTAGGAGCTCTAATTCACCCCTCCACTTT. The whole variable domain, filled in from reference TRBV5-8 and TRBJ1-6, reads EAGVTQSPTHLIKTRGQQATLRCSPISGHTSVYWYQQALGLGLQFLLWYDEGEERNRGNFPPRFSGRQFPNYSSELNVNALELEDSALYLCASSFRSSNSPLHFGNGTRLTVT.

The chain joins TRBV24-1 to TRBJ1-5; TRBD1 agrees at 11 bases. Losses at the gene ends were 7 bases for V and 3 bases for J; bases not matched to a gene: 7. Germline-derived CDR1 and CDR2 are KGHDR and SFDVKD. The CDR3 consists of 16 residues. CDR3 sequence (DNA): TGTGCCACCAGCGCCGGGGACAGGGGGTACAATCAGCCCCAGCATTTT. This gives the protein CATSAGDRGYNQPQHF.

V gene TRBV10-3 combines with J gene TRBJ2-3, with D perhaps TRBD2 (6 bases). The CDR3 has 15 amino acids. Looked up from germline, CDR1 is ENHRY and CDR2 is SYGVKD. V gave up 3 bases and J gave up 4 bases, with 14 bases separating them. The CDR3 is CAISDPRGLADTQYF. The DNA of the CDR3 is TGTGCCATCAGTGACCCGCGGGGCCTAGCAGATACGCAGTATTTT.

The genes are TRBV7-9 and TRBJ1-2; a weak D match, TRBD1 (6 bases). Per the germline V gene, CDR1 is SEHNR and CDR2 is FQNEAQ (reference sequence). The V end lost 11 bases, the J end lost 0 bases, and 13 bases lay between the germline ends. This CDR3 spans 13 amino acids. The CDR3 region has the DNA TGTGCCGGACAGACAGAAACTAACTATGGCTACACCTTC. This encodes CAGQTETNYGYTF.

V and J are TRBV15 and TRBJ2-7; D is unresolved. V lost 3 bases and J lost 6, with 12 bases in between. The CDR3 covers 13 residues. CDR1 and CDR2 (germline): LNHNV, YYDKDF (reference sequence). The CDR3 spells CATSSSVSGEQYF. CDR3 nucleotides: TGTGCCACCAGCAGTTCTGTTTCGGGCGAGCAGTACTTC. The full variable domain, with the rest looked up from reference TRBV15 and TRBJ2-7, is DAMVIQNPRYQVTQFGKPVTLSCSQTLNHNVMYWYQQKSSQAPKLLFHYYDKDFNNEADTPDNFQSRRPNTSFCFLDIRSPGLGDTAMYLCATSSSVSGEQYFGPGTRLTVT.

In DNA, the CDR3 is TGCGCCAGCAGCTTGGTCCTACCTGGAGATACGCAGTATTTT. This sequence encodes CASSLVLPGDTQYF. The chain carries TRBV5-1 and TRBJ2-3; D not certain. V shed 0 bases and J shed 5 bases, with 10 bases lying between them. Germline V lookup: CDR1 SGHRS, CDR2 YFSETQ. The CDR3 covers 14 residues.

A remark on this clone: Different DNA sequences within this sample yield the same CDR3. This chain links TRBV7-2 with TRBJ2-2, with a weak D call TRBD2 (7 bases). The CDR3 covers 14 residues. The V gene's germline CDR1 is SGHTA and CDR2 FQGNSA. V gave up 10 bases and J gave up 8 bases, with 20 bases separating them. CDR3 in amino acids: CANTGAGAGGELFF. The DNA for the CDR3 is TGTGCCAATACGGGGGCGGGGGCCGGGGGGGAGCTGTTTTTT.

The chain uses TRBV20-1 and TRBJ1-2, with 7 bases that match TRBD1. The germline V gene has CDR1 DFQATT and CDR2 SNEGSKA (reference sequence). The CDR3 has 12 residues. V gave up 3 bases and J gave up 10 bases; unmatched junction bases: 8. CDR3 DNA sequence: TGCAGTGCTAGTGAGGGACAGTACTTCTACACCTTC. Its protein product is CSASEGQYFYTF.

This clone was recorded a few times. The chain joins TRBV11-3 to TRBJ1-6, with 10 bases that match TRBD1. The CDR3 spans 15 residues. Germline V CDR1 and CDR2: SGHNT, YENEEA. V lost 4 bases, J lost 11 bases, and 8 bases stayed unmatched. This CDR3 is CASSSQGTGEAPLHF. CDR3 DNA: TGTGCCAGCAGCTCGCAAGGGACAGGGGAAGCACCCCTCCACTTT.

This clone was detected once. The CDR3 DNA is TGCGCCAGCAGCCAAGGCCAATCGCTGAGCTCTGGAAACACCATATATTTT. This translates into CASSQGQSLSSGNTIYF. This chain connects TRBV4-1 to TRBJ1-3; unclear D gene. CDR3 length: 17 amino acids. Trimming took 1 base from V and 0 from J, leaving 13 bases between them. From germline, CDR1 is MGHRA and CDR2 YSYEKL.

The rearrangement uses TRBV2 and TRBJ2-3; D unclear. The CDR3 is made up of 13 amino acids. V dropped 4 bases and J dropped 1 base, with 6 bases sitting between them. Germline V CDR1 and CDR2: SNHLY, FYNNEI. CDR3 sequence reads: CASSARRTDTQYF. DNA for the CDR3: TGTGCCAGCAGTGCCCGTCGCACAGATACGCAGTATTTT.

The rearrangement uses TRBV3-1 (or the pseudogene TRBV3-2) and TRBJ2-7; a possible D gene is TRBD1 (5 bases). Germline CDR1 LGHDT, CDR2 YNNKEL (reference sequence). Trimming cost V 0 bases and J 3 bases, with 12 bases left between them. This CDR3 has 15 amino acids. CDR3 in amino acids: CASSQDSWGGYEQYF. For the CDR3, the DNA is TGTGCCAGCAGCCAAGATTCTTGGGGCGGCTACGAGCAGTACTTC.

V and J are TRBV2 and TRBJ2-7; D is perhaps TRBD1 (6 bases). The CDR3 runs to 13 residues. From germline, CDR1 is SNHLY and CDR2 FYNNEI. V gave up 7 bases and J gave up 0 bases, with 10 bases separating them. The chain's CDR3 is CASNGDNSYEQYF. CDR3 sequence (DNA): TGTGCCAGCAATGGGGACAACTCCTACGAGCAGTACTTC. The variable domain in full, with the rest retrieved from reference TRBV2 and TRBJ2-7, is EPEVTQTPSHQVTQMGQEVILRCVPISNHLYFYWYRQILGQKVEFLVSFYNNEISEKSEIFDDQFSVERPDGSNFTLKIRSTKLEDSAMYFCASNGDNSYEQYFGPGTRLTVT.

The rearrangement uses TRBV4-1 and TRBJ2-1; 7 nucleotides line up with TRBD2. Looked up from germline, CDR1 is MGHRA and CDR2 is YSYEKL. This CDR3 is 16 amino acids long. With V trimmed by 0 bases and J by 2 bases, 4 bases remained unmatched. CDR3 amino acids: CASSQDSAGTYNEQFF. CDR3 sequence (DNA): TGCGCCAGCAGCCAAGACTCAGCGGGGACCTACAATGAGCAGTTCTTC.